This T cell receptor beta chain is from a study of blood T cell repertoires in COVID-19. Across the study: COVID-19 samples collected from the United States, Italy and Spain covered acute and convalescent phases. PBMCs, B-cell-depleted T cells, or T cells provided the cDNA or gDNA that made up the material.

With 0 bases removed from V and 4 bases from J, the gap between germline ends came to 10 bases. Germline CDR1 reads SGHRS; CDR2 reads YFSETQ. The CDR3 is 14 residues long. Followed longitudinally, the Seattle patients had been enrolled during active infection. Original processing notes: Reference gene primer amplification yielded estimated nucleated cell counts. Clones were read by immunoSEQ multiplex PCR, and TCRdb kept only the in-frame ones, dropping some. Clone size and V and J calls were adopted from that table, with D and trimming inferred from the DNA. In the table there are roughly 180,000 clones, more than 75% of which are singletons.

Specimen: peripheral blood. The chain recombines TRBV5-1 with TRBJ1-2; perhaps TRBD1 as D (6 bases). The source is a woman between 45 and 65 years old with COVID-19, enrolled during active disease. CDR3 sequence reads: CASSLARTVYGYTF. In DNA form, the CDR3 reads TGCGCCAGCAGCTTGGCCAGGACAGTCTATGGCTACACCTTC.